This TCR beta chain was recorded in a study of cytomegalovirus exposure and HLA in healthy donors. Findings of the study overall: Among TCR sequences, most were rare, though some public TCRs appeared in many donors.

Vbeta (60) and Jbeta (13) primers were used in the PCR. The assay was immunoSEQ multiplex PCR, and TCRdb's table has in-frame clones only and misses some. The sample carries approximately 160,000 clones, about 79% recorded once. With 5 bases removed from V and 7 bases from J, the gap between germline ends came to 20 bases. Germline CDR1 is MNHNS and CDR2 is SASEGT. This CDR3 spans 15 amino acids. Notes on this clone: What it binds is not known.

This clonotype was obtained from a male donor in good health and CMV-seronegative. The sequenced sample consisted of PBMCs. The V call is TRBV6-1, the J call TRBJ1-1; D call uncertain. The CDR3 DNA sequence: TGTGCCAGCAGTCCCCTGGACGGGATAGCCATTGAAGCTTTCTTT. This translates into CASSPLDGIAIEAFF.